Each of the 12 T cell receptor beta chains below was sequenced from the same sample in a study of prognosis after radiotherapy for stage I lung cancer. It was by two-round multiplex PCR that TCR beta CDR3 was amplified from genomic DNA. Primers targeting each individual TRBV and TRBJ gene were applied in first-round PCR. TCRdb re-analysed the multiplex PCR reads in MiXCR, keeping a single row per CDR3 protein. The data show about 16,000 distinct CDR3 sequences, around 29% seen once. The sequencing here drew on PBMCs, taken before or after stereotactic body radiation therapy (not recorded which). The receptor set was obtained from a donor of 50 years or more with non-small cell lung cancer.

In regard to this clonotype: Since a far larger clone is one base different, this is likely a read error. In nucleotides, the CDR3 is TGTGCCAGCAACACAGACAGGACGGGCACCTGGGAGCTGTTTTTT. It encodes CASNTDRTGTWELFF. The V call is TRBV6-5, the J call TRBJ2-2, with D possibly matching TRBD1 (6 bases). This CDR3 contains 15 residues. From germline, CDR1 is MNHEY and CDR2 SVGAGI.

This clonotype was recorded at least ten times. The rearrangement links TRBV28 to TRBJ2-7, with 11 bases aligning to TRBD1. In germline, CDR1 is MDHEN, CDR2 SYDVKM. The J segment lost 6 bases and the V segment lost 5 bases, leaving 12 bases of the junction unmatched. CDR3 length: 16 amino acids. The CDR3 bases are TGTGCCAGCAGTAGCCGGGACAGGGGGGTTCTATCCGAGCAGTACTTC. As protein: CASSSRDRGVLSEQYF.

This clonotype was recorded a few times. A single base separates this from a much larger clone, so it may be a read error. The chain couples TRBV7-9 to TRBJ2-5, with 11 bases aligning to TRBD2. The V segment lost 5 bases and the J segment 5 bases; nucleotides outside the gene matches: 4. The CDR3 has 14 amino acids. Germline loops: CDR1 SEHNR, CDR2 FQNEAQ (reference sequence). The DNA for the CDR3 is TGTGCCAGCAGCGGGGGACTAGCGGTGGAGACCCAGTACTTC. Translation: CASSGGLAVETQYF.

This clonotype was seen ten or more times. The V call is TRBV9, the J call TRBJ2-2; maybe TRBD1 (6 bases). Trimming cost V 0 bases and J 6 bases, with 9 bases left between them. Looked up from germline, CDR1 is SGDLS and CDR2 is YYNGEE. The CDR3 totals 14 residues. CDR3: CASSVDWGPGELFF. CDR3 DNA: TGTGCCAGCAGCGTAGACTGGGGGCCCGGGGAGCTGTTTTTT.

This chain joins TRBV6-2 or TRBV6-3 and TRBJ1-2; TRBD1 might be the D (5 bases). CDR3 length: 15 amino acids. The germline V and J ends were trimmed by 8 bases and 5 bases, with 21 bases remaining between them. Germline V gene data show CDR1 as MNHEY and CDR2 as SVGEGT. The CDR3 region is CASGVPGAGYYGYTF. As DNA, the CDR3 is TGTGCCAGCGGTGTCCCTGGGGCAGGGTATTATGGCTACACCTTC.

This clonotype has ten or more counts. The J gene is TRBJ2-7, the V gene TRBV4-1; D is possibly TRBD1 (5 bases). CDR1 is MGHRA and CDR2 is YSYEKL in the germline V gene. This CDR3 region has 15 residues. V was shortened by 4 bases and J by 3 bases, with 16 bases between the two germline ends. As DNA, the CDR3 is TGCGCCAGCAGCCCCCTGGGCAGGGAATTCTACGAGCAGTACTTC. This codes for CASSPLGREFYEQYF.

By its share, this clonotype is medium-sized. The V and J genes are TRBV6-9 and TRBJ2-7, with D perhaps being TRBD1 or TRBD2 (5 bases each). Germline V gene sequence: CDR1 MNHGY, CDR2 SVAAGI. CDR3 length: 14 amino acids. Trimming stripped 5 bases from V and 3 bases from J, with 14 bases between. CDR3 protein: CASSDGAEFYEQYF. The CDR3 DNA reads TGTGCCAGCAGTGACGGGGCCGAGTTCTACGAGCAGTACTTC.

This clonotype was counted at least ten times. The CDR3 region is CASSLATAYTQYF. The CDR3 coding sequence is TGTGCCAGCAGTTTGGCCACTGCATATACGCAGTATTTT. The rearrangement links TRBV6-5 to TRBJ2-3, with D unresolved. Between the trimmed V and J ends, which lost 4 bases and 7 bases, there was a span of 12 bases. There are 13 residues in the CDR3. Germline lookup yields CDR1 MNHEY and CDR2 SVGAGI.

On this clonotype: A far larger clone lies a single base away; this is likely a read error. The conserved phenylalanine or tryptophan normally closing the CDR3 is absent here, so this likely arose from a read error. This chain joins TRBV25-1 and TRBJ2-7; TRBD1 agrees at 7 bases. Per the germline V gene, CDR1 is MGHDK and CDR2 is SYGVNS. Losses at the gene ends were 6 bases for V and 5 bases for J; bases not matched to a gene: 16. This CDR3 comprises 16 residues. The CDR3 sequence is CASRLMLSGGVHEQYL. CDR3 nucleotides: TGTGCCAGCAGACTTATGCTATCAGGGGGAGTGCACGAGCAGTACCTC.

This clonotype was counted many times. J is TRBJ2-3 and V is TRBV20-1; TRBD2 aligns across 14 bases. The CDR3 extends over 17 amino acids. In germline, CDR1 is DFQATT, CDR2 SNEGSKA (reference sequence). Germline trimming cut 5 bases from V and 1 base from J; bases unmatched to any gene: 8. The chain's CDR3 is CSAGQPGLAGGTDTQYF. The DNA for the CDR3 is TGCAGTGCTGGACAGCCGGGACTAGCGGGAGGCACAGATACGCAGTATTTT.

In its sample, this clonotype is medium-sized. The chain couples TRBV11-2 to TRBJ2-1; D is possibly TRBD1 or TRBD2 (6 bases each). CDR3 size: 14 residues. CDR1 and CDR2 (germline): SGHAT, FQNNGV. Trimming shortened V by 2 bases and J by 7 bases, and 12 bases separated the two germline ends. Written as DNA, the CDR3 is TGTGCCAGCAGCTTAAGGGGGAGGATGAATGAGCAGTTCTTC. Its protein is CASSLRGRMNEQFF.

This chain connects TRBV20-1 to TRBJ2-3; 11 nucleotides agree with TRBD2. The CDR3 has 16 residues. The germline CDR1 and CDR2 sequences are DFQATT and SNEGSKA (reference sequence). Trimming took 0 bases from V and 1 from J; bases not matched to a gene: 3. In DNA form, the CDR3 reads TGCAGTGCTAGAGATACACTAGCGGGAGGCACAGATACGCAGTATTTT. This encodes CSARDTLAGGTDTQYF.